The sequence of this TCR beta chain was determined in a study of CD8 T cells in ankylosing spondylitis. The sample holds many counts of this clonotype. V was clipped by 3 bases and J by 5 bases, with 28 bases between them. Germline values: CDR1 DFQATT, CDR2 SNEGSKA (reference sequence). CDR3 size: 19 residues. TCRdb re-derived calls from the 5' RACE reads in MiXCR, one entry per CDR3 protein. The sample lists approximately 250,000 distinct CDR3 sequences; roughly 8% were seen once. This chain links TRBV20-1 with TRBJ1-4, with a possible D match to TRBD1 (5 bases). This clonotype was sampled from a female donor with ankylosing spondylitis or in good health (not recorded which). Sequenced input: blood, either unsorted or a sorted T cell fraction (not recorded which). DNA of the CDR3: TGCAGTGCTAGTCTCAGAAGAGGACAACCCCGTCGGTCAAATGAAAAACTGTTTTTT. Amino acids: CSASLRRGQPRRSNEKLFF.